The 4 T cell receptor beta chains in this list originate from one sample, sequenced in a study of blood T cell repertoires in COVID-19. Sequencing used immunoSEQ multiplex PCR; TCRdb keeps in-frame clones, though not all of them. This sample has about 170,000 clones, with 70% to 85% found just once. Input material: peripheral blood. These receptors were collected from a man aged 55 to 70 who had recovered from COVID-19.

V usage is TRBV7-9 and J usage is TRBJ1-5; a weak D match, TRBD1 (5 bases). Germline V gene data show CDR1 as SEHNR and CDR2 as FQNEAQ (reference sequence). Trimming removed 4 bases at V and 7 bases at J, with 14 bases between. The CDR3 runs 14 residues. The CDR3 DNA follows: TGTGCCAGCAGCTCAGGGTTTGTGCGGCAGCCCCAGCATTTT. It is translated as CASSSGFVRQPQHF.

J is TRBJ2-2 and V is TRBV2, with 9 positions matching TRBD2. The germline V gene encodes CDR1 SNHLY and CDR2 FYNNEI. The V and J ends lost 0 bases and 6 bases, in that order; junction bases with no gene match: 2. The CDR3 is made up of 15 amino acids. CDR3 in DNA: TGTGCCAGCAGTGAAGCACCTAGCGGGGCCGGGGAGCTGTTTTTT. It encodes CASSEAPSGAGELFF.

The V call is TRBV3-1 (or the pseudogene TRBV3-2), the J call TRBJ2-1; no definite D call. The CDR3 contains 13 residues. Germline-derived CDR1 and CDR2 are LGHDT and YNNKEL (reference sequence). V lost 6 bases and J lost 4, with 10 bases in between. In DNA, the CDR3 is TGTGCCAGCAGTCGACTGGTATACAATGAGCAGTTCTTC. Amino acid sequence: CASSRLVYNEQFF.

The CDR3: CASSTGNEQYF. CDR3 coding DNA: TGTGCCAGCAGCACAGGGAACGAGCAGTACTTC. The V and J genes are TRBV27 and TRBJ2-7; TRBD1 is a possible D gene (6 bases). Trimming removed 6 bases at V and 5 bases at J, with 8 bases between. Germline V lookup: CDR1 MNHEY, CDR2 SMNVEV (reference sequence). The CDR3 has 11 amino acids.